The 5 T cell receptor beta chains presented below share a single source sample, sequenced in a study of cytomegalovirus exposure and HLA in healthy donors. Amplification used 60 Vbeta primers and 13 Jbeta primers. This table comes from immunoSEQ multiplex PCR, and its TCRdb copy is limited to in-frame clones, with some not included. The table has fewer than 120,000 clones, approximately 79% seen once; the top ten hold around 6.6%. Material for sequencing was PBMCs. The receptors originated from a man aged 30 to 39 in good health and CMV-seropositive.

The chain has TRBV5-6 and TRBJ2-5, with a weak D call TRBD1 (5 bases). The CDR3 covers 15 residues. V lost 6 bases and J lost 5, with 20 bases in between. From germline, CDR1 is SGHDT and CDR2 YYEEEE. The CDR3 bases are TGTGCCAGCACCCCCGGCCGGGCTAGGGGCGAGACCCAGTACTTC. This translates into CASTPGRARGETQYF.

The V and J genes are TRBV5-5 and TRBJ1-2, with a possible D match to TRBD1 (6 bases). V gave up 0 bases and J gave up 5 bases, with 14 bases separating them. This CDR3 comprises 15 residues. The germline CDR1 and CDR2 sequences are SGHKS and YYEKEE (reference sequence). The CDR3 DNA reads TGTGCCAGCAGCTTGGGACAGGACGCTGGGTATGGCTACACCTTC. The encoded protein is CASSLGQDAGYGYTF.

About this clone: The sample contains more than one DNA sequence encoding this CDR3. V is TRBV14 and J is TRBJ2-6, with 8 bases lining up with TRBD1. The V segment lost 1 base and the J segment 3 bases; nucleotides outside the gene matches: 2. Germline V CDR1 and CDR2: SGHDN, FVKESK. There are 16 residues in the CDR3. The CDR3 region has the DNA TGTGCCAGCAGCCAAGGACAGGGGTATGGGGCCAACGTCCTGACTTTC. Translation: CASSQGQGYGANVLTF. Full variable domain (remainder filled in from reference TRBV14 and TRBJ2-6): EAGVTQFPSHSVIEKGQTVTLRCDPISGHDNLYWYRRVMGKEIKFLLHFVKESKQDESGMPNNRFLAERTGGTYSTLKVQPAELEDSGVYFCASSQGQGYGANVLTFGAGSRLTVL.

The chain joins TRBV25-1 to TRBJ2-7, with 7 nucleotides matching TRBD1. Germline CDR1 MGHDK, CDR2 SYGVNS. J was trimmed by 2 bases and V by 6 bases; bases with no gene match: 10. The CDR3 covers 15 residues. CDR3 sequence reads: CASSEQQGQTYEQYF. CDR3 nucleotides: TGTGCCAGCAGCGAACAGCAGGGACAGACCTACGAGCAGTACTTC.

The chain couples TRBV29-1 to TRBJ1-1; unclear D gene. V lost 6 bases and J 8 bases, leaving 16 bases between the germline ends. The CDR3 covers 12 residues. Germline CDR1 is SQVTM and CDR2 is ANQGSEA. The CDR3 here is CSVRGHEPEAFF. The CDR3 coding sequence is TGCAGCGTGCGAGGTCACGAACCAGAAGCTTTCTTT.